This T cell receptor beta chain is from a study of blood T cell repertoires in COVID-19. Study-wide context: Samples of COVID-19 (acute and convalescent) were obtained from the United States, Italy and Spain. The analysed material was cDNA or gDNA that came from T cells, B-cell-depleted T cells, or PBMCs.

Study processing details: Amplification with reference gene primers provided the estimates of nucleated cell counts. The data were produced by immunoSEQ multiplex PCR, yet TCRdb's version contains in-frame clones alone and is incomplete. V, J and clone size reflect that table, while D and trimming were determined from the DNA. The sample holds around 70,000 clones, 65% to 90% seen once. The CDR3 extends over 19 amino acids. This clonotype was obtained from a man in his fifties or sixties with acute or convalescent COVID-19. Source material: peripheral blood. V usage is TRBV21-1 and J usage is TRBJ1-5; the table names TRBD1, a call not compared with the DNA. TRBV21-1 is a known pseudogene. The CDR3 spells CASRQRSVDRVFSNQPQHF. In DNA, the CDR3 is TGTGCCAGCAGACAAAGGTCCGTGGACAGGGTTTTTAGCAATCAGCCCCAGCATTTT.